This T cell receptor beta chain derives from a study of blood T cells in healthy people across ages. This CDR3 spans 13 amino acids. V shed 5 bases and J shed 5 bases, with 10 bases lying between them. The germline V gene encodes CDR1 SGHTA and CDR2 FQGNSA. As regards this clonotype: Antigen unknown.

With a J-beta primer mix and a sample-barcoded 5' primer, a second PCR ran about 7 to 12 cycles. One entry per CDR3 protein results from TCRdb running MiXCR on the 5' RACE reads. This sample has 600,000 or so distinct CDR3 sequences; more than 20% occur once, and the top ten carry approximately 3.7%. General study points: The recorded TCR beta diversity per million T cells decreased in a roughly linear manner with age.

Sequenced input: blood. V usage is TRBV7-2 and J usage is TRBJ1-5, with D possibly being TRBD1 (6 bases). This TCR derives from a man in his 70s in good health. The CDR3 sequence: CASSLRQDQPQHF. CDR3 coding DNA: TGTGCCAGCAGCCTAAGACAGGATCAGCCCCAGCATTTT.